This T cell receptor (beta chain) was recorded in a study of blood T cell repertoires in COVID-19. As for the study in general: COVID-19 samples, acute and convalescent, were from the United States, Italy and Spain. From T cells, B-cell-depleted T cells, or PBMCs came the material, which was cDNA or gDNA.

Original processing methods: Amplified reference gene primers provided the basis for estimating nucleated cell counts. Data came from immunoSEQ multiplex PCR; TCRdb stores just in-frame clones and leaves some out. V and J calls and clone size are given by that table; D and trimming were obtained from the DNA. Of about 180,000 clones listed, 70% to 90% are singletons. The CDR3 runs 15 residues. CDR1 DFQATT and CDR2 SNEGSKA come from the germline V gene (reference sequence). Trimming shortened V by 3 bases and J by 2 bases, and 14 bases separated the two germline ends. This sequence originates from a human donor with active or convalescent COVID-19. The donor label of this sample is uncertain. This chain uses TRBV20-1 with TRBJ2-1, with D perhaps TRBD1 (6 bases). The sequenced sample was peripheral blood. The DNA for the CDR3 is TGCAGTGCTAGTAGGTCGACAGGAACCTACAATGAGCAGTTCTTC. It codes for CSASRSTGTYNEQFF.